Listed below are T cell receptor beta chains from one sample, sequenced in a study of T cell repertoires in cytomegalovirus infection. These receptors have no known antigen. TCRdb re-called the reads with MiXCR, one entry per CDR3 protein. Of 80,000 to 95,000 distinct CDR3 sequences listed, about 29% are singletons. The sample in question was CD8+ T cells from cultured PBMCs, obtained from culture after CMV antigen stimulation. These TCRs come from a human donor in good health (CMV status not recorded). Some clones in this sample may be carry-over from other donors' samples. Each CDR3 is given without its conserved first and last residue. Fields, in order: V gene, J gene, CDR3 protein.

TRBV28,TRBJ1-2,ASSPPERTFYGYT
TRBV19,TRBJ2-1,ASAGEGGSYNEQF
TRBV7-7,TRBJ1-5,ASSITPDQPQH
TRBV7-9,TRBJ2-7,ASSTGTSGGLYEQY
TRBV6-1,TRBJ2-6,ASSSHRGAGANVLT
TRBV5-1,TRBJ1-1,ASSLGGGFMTLGNTEAF
TRBV12-3/TRBV12-4,TRBJ2-2,ASSPSGGPTGELF
TRBV20-1,TRBJ1-6,SARAPWDGYNSPLH
TRBV28,TRBJ1-1,ASRQLRVGKNTEAF
TRBV6-5,TRBJ2-5,ASSPDLGAETQY
TRBV13,TRBJ2-3,ASSPLRDQAWDTQY
TRBV28,TRBJ2-7,ASTSPSPDEQY
TRBV12-3/TRBV12-4,TRBJ2-1,ASSFRRLWLDEQF
TRBV19,TRBJ2-1,ASSIDGGLYNEQF
TRBV2,TRBJ2-1,ASSSGTSGAKRF
TRBV19,TRBJ1-6,ASSTRGSADSYNSPLH
TRBV12-3/TRBV12-4,TRBJ2-3,ASSLGGQQDTQY
TRBV9,TRBJ2-1,ASSGSDYNEQF
TRBV7-2,TRBJ1-4,ASSRYGIPSSNEKLF
TRBV4-1,TRBJ1-2,ASSQDPGSRGYGYT
TRBV7-6,TRBJ1-2,ASSVQGAGGYT
TRBV12-3/TRBV12-4,TRBJ2-5,ASSSRGEETQY
TRBV11-3,TRBJ1-1,ASSASPSGEAF
TRBV5-6,TRBJ1-6,ASSLRRDTYNSPLH
TRBV7-3,TRBJ1-2,ASSPTTSANYGYT
TRBV7-6,TRBJ2-1,ASSSNLGRDNEQF
TRBV19,TRBJ1-3,ASSVVLSSVLSGNTIY
TRBV15,TRBJ1-2,ATSRGMGQEDYGYT
TRBV28,TRBJ1-1,ATVGDPPEENTEAF
TRBV6-5,TRBJ2-3,ASSYGWATDTQY
TRBV27,TRBJ2-1,ASSPLAGEDNEQF
TRBV5-1,TRBJ1-2,ASSSGGGGWGYT
TRBV3-1,TRBJ2-3,ASSQTRGSGDTQY
TRBV7-2,TRBJ2-3,ASSLGGITTDTQY
TRBV7-3,TRBJ2-7,ASSSVGQAGEQY